Listed below are T cell receptor beta chains from one sample, sequenced in a study of cytomegalovirus exposure and HLA in healthy donors. Using immunoSEQ multiplex PCR, the repertoire was profiled, and TCRdb retains in-frame clones only, with some absent. The sample features 60,000 to 85,000 clones, with around 13% in its top ten. Specimen: PBMCs. The receptor set was obtained from a man in his fifties or sixties in good health and CMV-seropositive. Both conserved end residues are part of each CDR3. A D gene is named only where the DNA matches it firmly. Expanded clones get a size class; other rows say once, few or many, or leave the size out.

j_gene,d_gene,v_gene,abundance,CDR3nt,CDR3aa
TRBJ1-6,TRBD1,TRBV30,.,TGTGCCTGGAGTAAAATTTTTCGGACAGGGCCTTATAATTCACCCCTCCACTTT,CAWSKIFRTGPYNSPLHF
TRBJ2-2,.,TRBV6-1,.,TGTGCCAGCAGTCAGGGGTTAAACACCGGGGAGCTGTTTTTT,CASSQGLNTGELFF
TRBJ2-2,.,TRBV4-1,.,TGCGCCAGCAGCCAACTAACAGGGGGGGACACCGGGGAGCTGTTTTTT,CASSQLTGGDTGELFF
TRBJ2-7,TRBD2,TRBV7-9,.,TGTGCCAGCAGCTTAGCGCGGGGGAACGAGCAGTACTTC,CASSLARGNEQYF
TRBJ1-4,.,TRBV9,.,TGTGCCAGCAGCGTAAATGGCTTGGAGGACGAAAAACTGTTTTTT,CASSVNGLEDEKLFF
TRBJ1-1,.,TRBV10-3,.,TGTGCCATCAGCCAAGGGAGCACTGAAGCTTTCTTT,CAISQGSTEAFF
TRBJ2-1,TRBD1,TRBV19,.,TGTGCCAGTAGCCCCGTGGGACAGGGACTACGGAATGAGCAGTTCTTC,CASSPVGQGLRNEQFF
TRBJ2-5,.,TRBV7-9,.,TGTGCCAGCTACCCCATGCTACCCCGACCGGAGGAGACCCAGTACTTC,CASYPMLPRPEETQYF
TRBJ2-1,.,TRBV11-3,.,TGTGCCAGCAGCGTGGGGCGAGAATACAATGAGCAGTTCTTC,CASSVGREYNEQFF
TRBJ2-3,.,TRBV7-6,.,TGTGCCAGCAGCTTGTCAGGAGGAGATACGCAGTATTTT,CASSLSGGDTQYF
TRBJ2-2,.,TRBV28,.,TGTGCCAGCAGTCCCCTGACGGAGCCAAACACCGGGGAGCTGTTTTTT,CASSPLTEPNTGELFF
TRBJ1-2,TRBD1,TRBV6-1,.,TGTGCCAGCACCCTGGGACAGGCGGTTAACTATGGCTACACCTTC,CASTLGQAVNYGYTF
TRBJ2-5,TRBD1,TRBV6-1,.,TGTGCCAGCAGTGAGATGGGTTGGACAGGGGCAGAGACCCAGTACTTC,CASSEMGWTGAETQYF
TRBJ2-7,TRBD1,TRBV18,.,TGTGCCAGCTCCTCGGGACAGCACCTCTACGAGCAGTACTTC,CASSSGQHLYEQYF
TRBJ2-1,TRBD2,TRBV10-3,.,TGTGCCATCAGTGAGGACGGGGGGAACAATGAGCAGTTCTTC,CAISEDGGNNEQFF
TRBJ2-3,.,TRBV2,.,TGTGCCAGCAGTGTTCGTAGAACAGATACGCAGTATTTT,CASSVRRTDTQYF
TRBJ2-1,TRBD2,TRBV5-4,medium-sized,TGTGCCAGCAGCTTGAGCGGGATCAGTGCGGGGCAGTTCTTC,CASSLSGISAGQFF
TRBJ2-7,TRBD1,TRBV6-6,.,TGTGCCAGCAGTGACCCGGGACAGGCCTACGAGCAGTACTTC,CASSDPGQAYEQYF
TRBJ1-4,.,TRBV18,.,TGTGCCAGCTCACGGGAGTCGGCTAATGAAAAACTGTTTTTT,CASSRESANEKLFF
TRBJ2-7,.,TRBV19,.,TGTGCCAGTAGTATAGATTCCGACAGGACCTACGAGCAGTACTTC,CASSIDSDRTYEQYF
TRBJ1-3,.,TRBV4-1,.,TGCGCCAGCAGCCAAGGGAACAGCAGCTCTGGAAACACCATATATTTT,CASSQGNSSSGNTIYF
TRBJ1-5,.,TRBV6-1,.,TGTGCCAGCAGCATCCAGGGTAACTGGCATTTT,CASSIQGNWHF
TRBJ1-1,.,TRBV5-1,.,TGCGCCAGCAGCTTGGAAACAGGGAACACTGAAGCTTTCTTT,CASSLETGNTEAFF
TRBJ2-1,TRBD1,TRBV6-5,.,TGTGCCAGCAGCGGGGACAGACTCTACAATGAGCAGTTCTTC,CASSGDRLYNEQFF
TRBJ1-2,.,TRBV5-1,.,TGCGCCAGCAGCTTGGTACAGCCTAACTATGGCTACACCTTC,CASSLVQPNYGYTF
TRBJ1-3,.,TRBV19,.,TGTGCCACCTCCCCCTGGGGCACTGGAAACACCATATATTTT,CATSPWGTGNTIYF
TRBJ2-7,.,TRBV5-6,.,TGTGCCAGCAGCGTGGGGGCGGGGACGGGAGAGCAGTACTTC,CASSVGAGTGEQYF
TRBJ1-5,.,TRBV19,.,TGTGCCAGTATTTACACAGGGAGCAATCAGCCCCAGCATTTT,CASIYTGSNQPQHF
TRBJ2-6,.,TRBV6-5,.,TGTGCCAGCACCTCGGGGGCCAACGTCCTGACTTTC,CASTSGANVLTF
TRBJ2-1,TRBD2,TRBV7-2,.,TGTGCCAGCAGCTTACTCAAGAGTAGCGGGAGATCCAATGAGCAGTTCTTC,CASSLLKSSGRSNEQFF
TRBJ2-7,.,TRBV6-5,.,TGTGCCAGCACTAATAGCGGCTCCTACGAGCAGTACTTC,CASTNSGSYEQYF
TRBJ1-5,.,TRBV19,.,TGTGCCAGTAGTATTATAGGCGGAACACAGCCCCAGCATTTT,CASSIIGGTQPQHF
TRBJ1-2,.,TRBV4-1,.,TGCGCCAGCAGCCGGGGACTCGATGGCTACACCTTC,CASSRGLDGYTF
TRBJ2-1,TRBD1,TRBV18,.,TGTGCCAGCGTACAGGGGGCCTACAATGAGCAGTTCTTC,CASVQGAYNEQFF
TRBJ2-2,TRBD2,TRBV10-3,.,TGTGCCACCCGGGGGGGAGGCACCGGGGAGCTGTTTTTT,CATRGGGTGELFF
TRBJ1-4,.,TRBV4-1,.,TGCGCCAGCAGCCACGCTAGGGGTAGGCATGAAAAACTGTTTTTT,CASSHARGRHEKLFF
TRBJ1-3,.,TRBV5-1,.,TGCGCCAGCAGCTCGGACAGATCTGGAAACACCATATATTTT,CASSSDRSGNTIYF
TRBJ2-1,.,TRBV7-9,.,TGTGCCAGCAGTCGTGTGGTAGCGGAGTACAATGAGCAGTTCTTC,CASSRVVAEYNEQFF
TRBJ1-1,TRBD1,TRBV5-1,.,TGCGCCAGCAGACGGGACAGCACTGAAGCTTTCTTT,CASRRDSTEAFF
TRBJ2-7,.,TRBV28,.,TGTGCCAGCAGCCGTGGACGTACAGGCTCCTACGAGCAGTACTTC,CASSRGRTGSYEQYF
TRBJ2-5,.,TRBV7-2,.,TGTGCCAGCAGCTTACGTTACTCGGAGACCCAGTACTTC,CASSLRYSETQYF
TRBJ2-5,TRBD2,TRBV5-4,.,TGTGCCAGCAGCTTTAGCGGGAGGGAACAAGAGACCCAGTACTTC,CASSFSGREQETQYF
TRBJ2-1,TRBD2,TRBV10-3,.,TGTGCCATCAGTGACCCAGCGGGGGGGCCGGGGAACAATGAGCAGTTCTTC,CAISDPAGGPGNNEQFF
TRBJ1-1,TRBD1,TRBV29-1,.,TGCAGCGTTGTGAGGGGACAGGGGAACTCTGAAGCTTTCTTT,CSVVRGQGNSEAFF
TRBJ2-3,.,TRBV5-1,.,TGCGCCAGCAGCTTATCTAGCACAGATACGCAGTATTTT,CASSLSSTDTQYF
TRBJ1-2,.,TRBV19,.,TGTGCCAGTAGTATGGGTAGCGGGGTCGGCTACACCTTC,CASSMGSGVGYTF
TRBJ1-1,.,TRBV5-1,.,TGCGCCAGCAGCTTGGGTGAGGCCACTGAAGCTTTCTTT,CASSLGEATEAFF
TRBJ2-1,.,TRBV30,.,TGTGCCTGGAGCCTGGGGGGGCGGGGGTTGGATGAGCAGTTCTTC,CAWSLGGRGLDEQFF
TRBJ2-7,TRBD1,TRBV6-1,.,TGTGCCAGCAGTGAAGGTCGGGACAGTTTACTCTTC,CASSEGRDSLLF
TRBJ2-7,.,TRBV7-9,.,TGTGCCAGCAGCCCAGGGGACACTCTCTACGAGCAGTACTTC,CASSPGDTLYEQYF
TRBJ2-1,.,TRBV5-1,.,TGCGCCAGCAGCTTGAGTGGGCAGGGACAGTTCTTC,CASSLSGQGQFF
TRBJ2-1,TRBD2,TRBV19,.,TGTGCCAGTAGTATACGGACTAGCGGGAGGCCAAGCTCCTACAATGAGCAGTTCTTC,CASSIRTSGRPSSYNEQFF
TRBJ1-5,.,TRBV6-5,.,TGTGCCAGCAGCCAAACCGACAGGCCCAATCAGCCCCAGCATTTT,CASSQTDRPNQPQHF
TRBJ2-6,.,TRBV5-8,.,TGTGCCAGCAGCACGTTACACAGGGCTGGGGCCAACGTCCTGACTTTC,CASSTLHRAGANVLTF
TRBJ2-7,TRBD1,TRBV5-1,.,TGCGCCAGCAGCGGGGACAGGAACGAGCAGTACTTC,CASSGDRNEQYF